The entry below describes one TCR beta chain. This sample was taken from a study of blood T cell repertoires in COVID-19. Study overall: Samples of COVID-19 (acute and convalescent) were obtained from the United States, Italy and Spain.

Original processing notes: Nucleated cell counts were estimated from reference gene primer amplification. The assay was immunoSEQ multiplex PCR, and TCRdb's table has in-frame clones only and misses some. V and J calls and clone size are given by that table; D and trimming were obtained from the DNA. In the table there are some 270,000 clones, around 86% of which are singletons. Clinical history as reported by participants underpinned cohort assignment. CDR1 is SGHTA and CDR2 is FQGNSA in the germline V gene. J gave up 6 bases and V 5 bases, and 8 bases lay outside the gene matches. CDR3 length: 14 residues.

Sequenced: PBMCs or T cells enriched from blood (not recorded which). The origin of this receptor is a woman aged 40 to 50 who had recovered from COVID-19. The rearrangement joins TRBV7-2 to TRBJ2-7; 9 nucleotides agree with TRBD1. CDR3 loop: CASSLGTGMGEQYF. The CDR3 DNA follows: TGTGCCAGCAGCCTAGGGACAGGGATGGGCGAGCAGTACTTC.